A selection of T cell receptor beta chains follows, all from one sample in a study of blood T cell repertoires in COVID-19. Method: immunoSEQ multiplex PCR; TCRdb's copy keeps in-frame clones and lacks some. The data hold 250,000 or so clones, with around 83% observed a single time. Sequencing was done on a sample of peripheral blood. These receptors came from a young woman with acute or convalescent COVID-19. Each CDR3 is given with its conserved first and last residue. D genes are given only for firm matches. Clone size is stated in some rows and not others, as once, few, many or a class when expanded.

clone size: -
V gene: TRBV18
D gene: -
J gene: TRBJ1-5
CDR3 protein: CASSPAVKQPQHF
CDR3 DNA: TGTGCCAGCTCACCCGCGGTTAAACAGCCCCAGCATTTT

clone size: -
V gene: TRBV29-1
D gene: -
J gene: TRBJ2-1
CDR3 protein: CSVGTANNEQFF
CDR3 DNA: TGCAGCGTTGGGACAGCTAACAATGAGCAGTTCTTC

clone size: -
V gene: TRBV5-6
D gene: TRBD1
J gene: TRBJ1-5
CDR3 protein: CASSKTGAQPQHF
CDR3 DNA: TGTGCCAGCAGTAAGACAGGGGCGCAGCCCCAGCATTTT

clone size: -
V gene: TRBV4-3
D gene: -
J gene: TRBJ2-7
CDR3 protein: CASSQGGADSYEQYF
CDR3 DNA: TGCGCCAGCAGCCAAGGGGGAGCCGACTCCTACGAGCAGTACTTC

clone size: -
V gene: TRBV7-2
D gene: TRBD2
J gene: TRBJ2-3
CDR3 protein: CASSLFAGGLGDTQYF
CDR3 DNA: TGTGCCAGCAGCTTGTTTGCGGGAGGGCTTGGAGATACGCAGTATTTT

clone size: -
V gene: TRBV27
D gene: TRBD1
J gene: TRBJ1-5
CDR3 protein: CASRPVTGGGNQPQHF
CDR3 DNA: TGTGCCAGCAGACCCGTGACAGGGGGTGGCAATCAGCCCCAGCATTTT

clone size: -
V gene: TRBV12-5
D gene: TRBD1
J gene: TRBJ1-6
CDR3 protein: CASGPGQGNSPLHF
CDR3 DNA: TGTGCTAGTGGCCCGGGACAGGGTAATTCACCCCTCCACTTT

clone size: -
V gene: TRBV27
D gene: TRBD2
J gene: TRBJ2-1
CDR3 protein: CASSLEGSGSHRYNEQFF
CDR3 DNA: TGTGCCAGCAGTTTAGAGGGTAGCGGGAGCCACAGATACAATGAGCAGTTCTTC

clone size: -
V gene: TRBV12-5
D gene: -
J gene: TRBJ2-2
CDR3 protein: CASQGSLGTGELFF
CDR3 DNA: TGTGCTAGCCAGGGGAGTTTAGGCACCGGGGAGCTGTTTTTT

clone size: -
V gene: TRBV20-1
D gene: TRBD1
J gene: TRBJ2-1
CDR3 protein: CSASVGDRGYNEQFF
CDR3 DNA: TGCAGTGCTAGTGTAGGGGACAGGGGCTACAATGAGCAGTTCTTC

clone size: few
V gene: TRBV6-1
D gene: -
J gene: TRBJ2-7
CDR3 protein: CASSEAGLGETAGRGPYEQYF
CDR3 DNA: TGTGCCAGCAGTGAAGCGGGACTTGGGGAAACCGCAGGGCGGGGGCCTTACGAGCAGTACTTC

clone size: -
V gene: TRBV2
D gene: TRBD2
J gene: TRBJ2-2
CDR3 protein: CAGRWTSGSGNTGELFF
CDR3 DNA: TGTGCCGGGCGGTGGACTAGCGGGAGTGGGAACACCGGGGAGCTGTTTTTT